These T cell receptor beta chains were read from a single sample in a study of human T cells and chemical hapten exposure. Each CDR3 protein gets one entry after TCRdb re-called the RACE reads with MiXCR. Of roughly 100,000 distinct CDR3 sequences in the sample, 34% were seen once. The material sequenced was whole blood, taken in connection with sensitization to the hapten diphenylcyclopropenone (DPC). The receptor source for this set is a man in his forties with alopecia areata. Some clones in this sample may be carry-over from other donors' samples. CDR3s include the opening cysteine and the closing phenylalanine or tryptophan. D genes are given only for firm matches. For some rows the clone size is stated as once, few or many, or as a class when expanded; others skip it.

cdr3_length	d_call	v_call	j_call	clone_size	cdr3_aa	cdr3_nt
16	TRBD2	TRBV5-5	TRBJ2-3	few	CASSAAGLGGSDTQYF	TGTGCCAGCAGCGCGGCCGGGCTGGGAGGGTCAGATACGCAGTATTTT
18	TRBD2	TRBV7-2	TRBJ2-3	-	CASSLFPSGLASTDTQYF	TGTGCCAGCAGCTTATTTCCTAGCGGATTAGCTAGCACAGATACGCAGTATTTT
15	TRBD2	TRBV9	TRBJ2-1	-	CASSVGAGGGDEQFF	TGTGCCAGCAGCGTTGGGGCGGGAGGAGGGGATGAGCAGTTCTTC
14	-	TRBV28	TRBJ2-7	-	CASRADSSHYEQYF	TGTGCCAGCAGGGCAGACTCGAGCCACTACGAGCAGTACTTC
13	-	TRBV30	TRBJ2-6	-	CSLGVSGANVLTF	TGTTCACTAGGGGTTTCTGGGGCCAACGTCCTGACTTTC
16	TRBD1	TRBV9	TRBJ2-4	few	CASSPQTGLAKNIQYF	TGTGCCAGCAGCCCCCAGACAGGGCTGGCCAAAAACATTCAGTACTTC
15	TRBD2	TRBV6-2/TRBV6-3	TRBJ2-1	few	CASREGRGGPNEQFF	TGTGCCAGTCGAGAGGGGAGGGGCGGGCCCAATGAGCAGTTCTTC
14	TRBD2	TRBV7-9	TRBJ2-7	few	CAGGSGRASYEQYF	TGTGCCGGAGGTAGCGGGAGGGCAAGCTACGAGCAGTACTTC
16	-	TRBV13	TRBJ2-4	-	CASSLGTQGCENIQYF	TGTGCCAGCAGCCTCGGCACACAGGGTTGCGAAAACATTCAGTACTTC
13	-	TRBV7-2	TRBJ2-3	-	CASSLLRTDTQYF	TGTGCCAGCTCCTTGCTGCGCACAGATACGCAGTATTTT
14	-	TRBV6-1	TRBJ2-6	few	CASVGGSEPSVLTF	TGTGCCAGCGTGGGGGGATCGGAGCCAAGCGTCCTGACTTTC
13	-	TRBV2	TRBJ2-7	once	CASSLGGVFEQYF	TGTGCCAGCAGTTTGGGGGGAGTCTTCGAGCAGTACTTC
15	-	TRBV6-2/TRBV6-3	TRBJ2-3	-	CASILRVPGTDTQYF	TGTGCCAGCATTCTCAGGGTCCCGGGCACAGATACGCAGTATTTT
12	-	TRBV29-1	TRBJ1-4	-	CSVEDRGRKLFF	TGCAGCGTTGAAGATCGGGGAAGAAAACTGTTTTTT
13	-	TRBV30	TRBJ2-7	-	CAWSRSTAAEQYF	TGTGCCTGGAGTAGGAGTACGGCCGCCGAGCAGTACTTC
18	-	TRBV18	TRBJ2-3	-	CASSPPGRARAAQDTQYF	TGTGCCAGCTCACCACCGGGGCGGGCGAGGGCAGCACAAGATACGCAGTATTTT
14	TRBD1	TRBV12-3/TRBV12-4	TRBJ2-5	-	CASSFGTGRETQYF	TGTGCCAGCAGTTTCGGGACAGGGCGAGAGACCCAGTACTTC
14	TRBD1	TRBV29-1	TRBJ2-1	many	CSVPPGQGTNEQFF	TGCAGCGTTCCACCAGGACAGGGGACGAATGAGCAGTTCTTC
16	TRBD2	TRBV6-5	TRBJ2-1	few	CASSHGTMANSGEQFF	TGTGCCAGCAGCCACGGGACTATGGCCAACTCAGGGGAGCAGTTCTTC
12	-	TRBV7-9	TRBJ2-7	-	CASSYQTTEQYF	TGTGCCAGCAGCTACCAAACTACCGAGCAGTACTTC
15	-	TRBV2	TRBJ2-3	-	CASSDVAWATDTQYF	TGTGCCAGCAGTGACGTCGCCTGGGCCACAGATACGCAGTATTTT
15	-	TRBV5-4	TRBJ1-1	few	CASSLANRVPAEAFF	TGTGCCAGCAGCTTGGCGAACAGGGTTCCTGCTGAAGCTTTCTTT
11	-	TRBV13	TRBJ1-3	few	CASSLSNTIYF	TGTGCCAGCAGCTTGAGCAACACCATATATTTT
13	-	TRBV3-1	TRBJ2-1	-	CASSQDSVPEQFF	TGTGCCAGCAGCCAAGATTCGGTGCCTGAGCAGTTCTTC
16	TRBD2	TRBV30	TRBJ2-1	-	CAWTGGPAGGNNEQFF	TGTGCCTGGACGGGTGGCCCAGCGGGAGGAAACAATGAGCAGTTCTTC
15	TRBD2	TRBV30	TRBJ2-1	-	CAWSPVAGVRNEQFF	TGTGCCTGGAGTCCAGTGGCGGGAGTGAGGAATGAGCAGTTCTTC
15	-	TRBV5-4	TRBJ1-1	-	CASSLGGRGVTEAFF	TGTGCCAGCAGCTTGGGGGGGCGCGGGGTCACTGAAGCTTTCTTT
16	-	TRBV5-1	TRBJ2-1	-	CASSRDGTNSYNEQFF	TGCGCCAGCAGCCGCGATGGGACCAACTCCTACAATGAGCAGTTCTTC
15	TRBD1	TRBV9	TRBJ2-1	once	CASSVMTGGYNEQFF	TGTGCCAGCAGCGTGATGACAGGGGGCTACAATGAGCAGTTCTTC
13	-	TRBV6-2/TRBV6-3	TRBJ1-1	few	CASRDSLNTEAFF	TGTGCCAGCAGGGACAGCTTGAACACTGAAGCTTTCTTT